This T cell receptor (beta chain) stems from a study of T cell responses to AZD1222 COVID-19 vaccine. Study-level results: Just a handful of people given AZD1222 tested seropositive at baseline. CD4 TCRs associated with vaccination spanned spike, dominating at 160-218 and 743-854.

Libraries were prepared by immunoSEQ multiplex PCR; TCRdb keeps only in-frame clonotypes and omits some of them. The data contain about 120,000 clones, 70% to 90% of them seen just once; the ten biggest clones take up 2.4%. A note on this clone: Its antigen is unknown.

CDR1 is MNHEY and CDR2 is SVGEGT in the germline V gene. CDR3 length equals 16 residues. V was trimmed by 4 bases and J by 5 bases, leaving 18 bases between them. The J gene is TRBJ2-1, the V gene TRBV6-2 or TRBV6-3; D possibly corresponds to TRBD2 (7 bases). This sequence originates from an adult in good health. Source: peripheral blood, taken on day 0 of AZD1222 vaccination. CDR3 loop: CASSSTWGGGDNEQFF. The CDR3 DNA is TGTGCCAGCAGTTCCACCTGGGGCGGGGGCGACAATGAGCAGTTCTTC.